The T cell receptor beta chain described here comes from a study of T-cell memory formation after mild COVID-19. TCRdb re-called the 5' RACE reads with MiXCR, one entry per CDR3 protein. The profile shows fewer than 250,000 distinct CDR3 sequences, 8% to 11% of them singletons. Germline values: CDR1 LGHNT, CDR2 FRNRAP. The CDR3 covers 13 residues. Trimming removed 5 bases from V and 11 bases from J, with 18 bases in between. The receptor's source is a young man who had mild COVID-19 (a few samples of this study predate the infection). Cell type and time point are not known. Sequencing was done on a sample of PBMCs or a T cell subset sorted from them (not recorded which). V is TRBV12-5 and J is TRBJ1-1, with D possibly matching TRBD1 (5 bases). CDR3 nucleotide sequence: TGTGCTAGTGGTCACCTCGACAGCGTTGGGGCTTTCTTT. Protein sequence: CASGHLDSVGAFF.